This T cell receptor (beta chain) was recorded in a study of T cell repertoires in cytomegalovirus infection. Study information: Public TCR beta signatures were indicative of both CMV infection and a matching HLA type.

Per the germline V gene, CDR1 is SQVTM and CDR2 is ANQGSEA. The CDR3 spans 18 residues. With V trimmed by 0 bases and J by 1 base, 11 bases remained unmatched. Using its own MiXCR run on the reads, TCRdb lists one record per CDR3 protein. The sample comprises 150,000 to 200,000 distinct CDR3 sequences, nearly 9.5% of which are singletons, and about 5% rests with the top ten. Findings and limits, study-wide: CMV-specific HLA-C-restricted TCR beta clonotypes dominated the ex vivo response. Accumulated public TCR beta family frequency recognized individuals carrying CMV together with the relevant HLA.

This clonotype was found a few times. Antigen unknown. The genes are TRBV29-1 and TRBJ1-5, with 8 bases matching TRBD1. The sample consisted of PBMCs. This receptor was taken from a human donor in good health (CMV status not recorded). Some clones in this sample may be carry-over from other donors' samples. The DNA for the CDR3 is TGCAGCGTTGAAGATCTGGGCGACAGGGGAGAGAGCAATCAGCCCCAGCATTTT. It translates to CSVEDLGDRGESNQPQHF.